The clone carrying this T cell receptor (beta chain) was recorded once. The sample comes from a study of blood T cell repertoires in COVID-19. Study details: COVID-19 samples, acute and convalescent, were from the United States, Italy and Spain. PBMCs, B-cell-depleted T cells, or T cells were the source of the cDNA or gDNA that made up the material.

V was trimmed by 3 bases and J by 10 bases, leaving 19 bases between them. This CDR3 has 15 residues. The germline V gene encodes CDR1 MDHEN and CDR2 SYDVKM. In the source study's methods: By means of reference gene primer amplification, nucleated cell counts were estimated. Measured with immunoSEQ multiplex PCR; TCRdb has only the in-frame clones, and not every one. V and J calls and clone size come straight from that table; D and trimming were deduced from the DNA. The sample has roughly 160,000 clones, about 85% seen once. The clonotype was recovered from a middle-aged man with acute or convalescent COVID-19. The chain recombines TRBV28 with TRBJ2-1; a possible D gene is TRBD1 (5 bases). Material: peripheral blood. The CDR3 reads CASSFPKGPTKEQFF. In DNA, the CDR3 is TGTGCCAGCAGTTTCCCTAAGGGGCCCACCAAGGAGCAGTTCTTC.